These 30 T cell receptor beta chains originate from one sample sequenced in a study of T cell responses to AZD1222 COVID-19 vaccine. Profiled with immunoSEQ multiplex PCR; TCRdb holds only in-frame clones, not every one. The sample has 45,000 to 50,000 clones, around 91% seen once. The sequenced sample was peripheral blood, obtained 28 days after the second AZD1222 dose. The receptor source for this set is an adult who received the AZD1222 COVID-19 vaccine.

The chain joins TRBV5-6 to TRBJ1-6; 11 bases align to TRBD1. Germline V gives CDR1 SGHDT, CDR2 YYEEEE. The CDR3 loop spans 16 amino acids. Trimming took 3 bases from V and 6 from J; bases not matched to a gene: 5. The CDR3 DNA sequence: TGTGCCAGCAGCTCCGGACAGGGGGCTGGTAATTCACCCCTCCACTTT. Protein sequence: CASSSGQGAGNSPLHF.

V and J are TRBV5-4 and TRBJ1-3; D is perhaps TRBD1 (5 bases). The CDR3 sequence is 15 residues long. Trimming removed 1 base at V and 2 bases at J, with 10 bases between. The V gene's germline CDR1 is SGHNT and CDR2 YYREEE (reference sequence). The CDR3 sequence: CASSLQGRTGNTIYF. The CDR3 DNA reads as TGTGCCAGCAGCTTGCAGGGTAGAACTGGAAACACCATATATTTT.

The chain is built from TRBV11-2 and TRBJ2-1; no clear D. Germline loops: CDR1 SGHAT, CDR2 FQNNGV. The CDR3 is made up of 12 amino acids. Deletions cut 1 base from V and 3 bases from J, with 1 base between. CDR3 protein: CASSLVYNEQFF. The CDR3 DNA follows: TGTGCCAGCAGCTTAGTCTACAATGAGCAGTTCTTC.

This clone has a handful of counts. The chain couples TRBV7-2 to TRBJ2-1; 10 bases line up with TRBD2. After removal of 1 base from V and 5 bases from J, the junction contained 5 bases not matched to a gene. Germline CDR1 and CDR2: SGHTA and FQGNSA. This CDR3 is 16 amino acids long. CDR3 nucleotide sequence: TGTGCCAGCAGCTTAGTTGGGACTAGCGTCGACAATGAGCAGTTCTTC. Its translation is CASSLVGTSVDNEQFF.

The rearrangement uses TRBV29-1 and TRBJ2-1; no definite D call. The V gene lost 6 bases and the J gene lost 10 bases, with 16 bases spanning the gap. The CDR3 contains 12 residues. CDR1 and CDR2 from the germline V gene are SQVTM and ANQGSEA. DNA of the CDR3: TGCAGCGTCGGCGCCCTATATCGGGAGCAGTTCTTC. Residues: CSVGALYREQFF.

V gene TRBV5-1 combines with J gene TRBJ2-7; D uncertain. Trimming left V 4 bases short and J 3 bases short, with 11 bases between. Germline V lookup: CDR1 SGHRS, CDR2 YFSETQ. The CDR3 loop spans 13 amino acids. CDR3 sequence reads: CASSPSGGYEQYF. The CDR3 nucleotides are TGCGCCAGCAGCCCATCGGGCGGCTACGAGCAGTACTTC. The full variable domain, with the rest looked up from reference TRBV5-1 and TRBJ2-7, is KAGVTQTPRYLIKTRGQQVTLSCSPISGHRSVSWYQQTPGQGLQFLFEYFSETQRNKGNFPGRFSGRQFSNSRSEMNVSTLELGDSALYLCASSPSGGYEQYFGPGTRLTVT.

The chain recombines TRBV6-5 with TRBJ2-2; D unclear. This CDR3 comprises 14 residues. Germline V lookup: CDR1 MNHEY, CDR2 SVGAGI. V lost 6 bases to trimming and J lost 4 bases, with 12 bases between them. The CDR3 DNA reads TGTGCCAGCAGGAAGGACCTACTCACCGGGGAGCTGTTTTTT. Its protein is CASRKDLLTGELFF.

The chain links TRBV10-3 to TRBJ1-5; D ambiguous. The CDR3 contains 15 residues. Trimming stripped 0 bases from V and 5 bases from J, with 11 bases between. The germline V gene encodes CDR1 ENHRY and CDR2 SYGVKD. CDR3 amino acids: CAISESGGTDQPQHF. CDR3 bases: TGTGCCATCAGTGAGTCCGGCGGCACGGATCAGCCCCAGCATTTT.

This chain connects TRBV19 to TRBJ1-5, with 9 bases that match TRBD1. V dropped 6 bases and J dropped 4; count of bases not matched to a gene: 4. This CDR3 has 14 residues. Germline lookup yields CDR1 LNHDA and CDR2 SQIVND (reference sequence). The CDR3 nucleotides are TGTGCCAGTAGCACCGGGACAGGGAATCAGCCCCAGCATTTT. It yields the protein CASSTGTGNQPQHF. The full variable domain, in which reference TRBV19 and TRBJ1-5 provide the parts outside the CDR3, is DGGITQSPKYLFRKEGQNVTLSCEQNLNHDAMYWYRQDPGQGLRLIYYSQIVNDFQKGDIAEGYSVSREKKESFPLTVTSAQKNPTAFYLCASSTGTGNQPQHFGDGTRLSIL.

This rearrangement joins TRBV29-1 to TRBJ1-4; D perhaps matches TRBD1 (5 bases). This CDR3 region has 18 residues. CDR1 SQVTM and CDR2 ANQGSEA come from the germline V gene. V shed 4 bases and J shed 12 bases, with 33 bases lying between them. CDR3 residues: CSVAERGGGTLSERELFF. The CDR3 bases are TGCAGCGTTGCCGAGAGGGGCGGGGGGACCCTTTCGGAGAGGGAACTGTTTTTT.

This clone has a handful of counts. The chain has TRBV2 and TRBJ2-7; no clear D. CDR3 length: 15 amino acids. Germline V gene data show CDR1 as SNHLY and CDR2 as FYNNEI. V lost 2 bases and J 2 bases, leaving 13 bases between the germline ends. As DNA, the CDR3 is TGTGCCAGCAGTGAAAGCCGCGGCAGGCCCTACGAGCAGTACTTC. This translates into CASSESRGRPYEQYF.

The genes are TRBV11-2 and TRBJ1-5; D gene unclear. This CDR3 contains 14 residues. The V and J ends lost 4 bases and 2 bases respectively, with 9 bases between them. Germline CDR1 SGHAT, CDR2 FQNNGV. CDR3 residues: CASSSAPRNQPQHF. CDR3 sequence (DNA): TGTGCCAGCAGCTCGGCCCCCCGCAATCAGCCCCAGCATTTT.

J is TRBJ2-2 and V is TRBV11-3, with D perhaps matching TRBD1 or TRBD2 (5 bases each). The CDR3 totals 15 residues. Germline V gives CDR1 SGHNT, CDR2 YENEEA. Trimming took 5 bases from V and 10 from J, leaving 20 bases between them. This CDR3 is CASSKVSGPVAELFF. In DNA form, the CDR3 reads TGTGCCAGCAGCAAAGTTTCGGGACCTGTCGCGGAGCTGTTTTTT.

CDR3 nucleotide sequence: TGTGCCAGCAGCCAAGACGAGACAGGGGGCTCCTACGAGCAGTACTTC. Encoded protein: CASSQDETGGSYEQYF. The chain uses TRBV4-2 and TRBJ2-7, with 9 bases lining up with TRBD1. The CDR3 is 16 residues long. In germline, CDR1 is LGHNA, CDR2 YNFKEQ. Losses at the gene ends were 0 bases for V and 0 bases for J; bases not matched to a gene: 3.

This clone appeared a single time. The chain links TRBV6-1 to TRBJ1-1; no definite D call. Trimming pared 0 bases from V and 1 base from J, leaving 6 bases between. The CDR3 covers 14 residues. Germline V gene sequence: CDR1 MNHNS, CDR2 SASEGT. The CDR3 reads CASSEAHPNTEAFF. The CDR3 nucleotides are TGTGCCAGCAGTGAAGCCCATCCGAACACTGAAGCTTTCTTT.

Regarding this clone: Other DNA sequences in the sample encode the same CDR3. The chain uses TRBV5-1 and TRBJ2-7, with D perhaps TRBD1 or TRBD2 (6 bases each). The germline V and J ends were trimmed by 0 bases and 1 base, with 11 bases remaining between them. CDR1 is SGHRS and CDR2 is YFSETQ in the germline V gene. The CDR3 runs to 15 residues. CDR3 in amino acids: CASSLGTGASYEQYF. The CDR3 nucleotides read TGCGCCAGCAGCTTGGGTACGGGGGCATCCTACGAGCAGTACTTC. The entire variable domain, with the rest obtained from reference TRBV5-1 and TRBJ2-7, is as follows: KAGVTQTPRYLIKTRGQQVTLSCSPISGHRSVSWYQQTPGQGLQFLFEYFSETQRNKGNFPGRFSGRQFSNSRSEMNVSTLELGDSALYLCASSLGTGASYEQYFGPGTRLTVT.

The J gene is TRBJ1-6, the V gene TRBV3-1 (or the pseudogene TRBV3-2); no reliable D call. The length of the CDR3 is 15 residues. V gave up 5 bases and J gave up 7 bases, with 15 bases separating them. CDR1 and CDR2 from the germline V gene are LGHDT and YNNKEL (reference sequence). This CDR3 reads CASSTPALLNSPLHF. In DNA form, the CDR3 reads TGTGCCAGCAGCACCCCAGCCCTCTTGAATTCACCCCTCCACTTT.

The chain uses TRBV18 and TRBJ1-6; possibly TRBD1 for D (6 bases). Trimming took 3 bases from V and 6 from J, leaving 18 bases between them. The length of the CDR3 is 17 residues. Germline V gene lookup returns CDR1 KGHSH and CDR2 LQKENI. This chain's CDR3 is CASSPLGAPGGNSPLHF. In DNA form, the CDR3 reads TGTGCCAGCTCACCGTTGGGGGCCCCGGGGGGTAATTCACCCCTCCACTTT. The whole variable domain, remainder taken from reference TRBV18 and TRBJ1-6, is NAGVMQNPRHLVRRRGQEARLRCSPMKGHSHVYWYRQLPEEGLKFMVYLQKENIIDESGMPKERFSAEFPKEGPSILRIQQVVRGDSAAYFCASSPLGAPGGNSPLHFGNGTRLTVT.

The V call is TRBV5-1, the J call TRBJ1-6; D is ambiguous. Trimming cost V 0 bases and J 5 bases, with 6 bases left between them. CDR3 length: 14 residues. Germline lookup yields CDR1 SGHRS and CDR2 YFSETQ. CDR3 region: CASSLGQNNSPLHF. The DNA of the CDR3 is TGCGCCAGCAGCTTGGGGCAGAATAATTCACCCCTCCACTTT.

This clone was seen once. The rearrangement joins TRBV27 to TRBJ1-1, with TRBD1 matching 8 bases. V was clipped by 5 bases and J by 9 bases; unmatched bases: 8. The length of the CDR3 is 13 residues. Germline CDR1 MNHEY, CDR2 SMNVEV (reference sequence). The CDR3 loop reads CASSPTGGMKAFF. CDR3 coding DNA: TGTGCCAGCAGTCCTACAGGGGGAATGAAAGCTTTCTTT.

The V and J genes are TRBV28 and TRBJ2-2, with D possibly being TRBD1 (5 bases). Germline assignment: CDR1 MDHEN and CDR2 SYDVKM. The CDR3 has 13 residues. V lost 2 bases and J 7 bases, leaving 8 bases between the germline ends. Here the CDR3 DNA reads TGTGCCAGCAGTTTACCAGGGATCGGGGAGCTGTTTTTT. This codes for CASSLPGIGELFF.

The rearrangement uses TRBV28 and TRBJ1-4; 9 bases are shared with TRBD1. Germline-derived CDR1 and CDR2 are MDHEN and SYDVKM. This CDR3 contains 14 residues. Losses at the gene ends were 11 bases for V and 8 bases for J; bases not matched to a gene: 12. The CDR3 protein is CAGGQGPSREKLFF. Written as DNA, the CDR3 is TGTGCCGGGGGACAGGGTCCCTCAAGGGAAAAACTGTTTTTT.

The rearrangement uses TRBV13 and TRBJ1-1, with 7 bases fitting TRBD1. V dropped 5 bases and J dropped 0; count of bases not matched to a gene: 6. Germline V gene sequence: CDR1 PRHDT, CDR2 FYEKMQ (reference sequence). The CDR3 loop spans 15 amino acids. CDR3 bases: TGTGCCAGCAGCGTTACGGGACAGATGAACACTGAAGCTTTCTTT. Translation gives CASSVTGQMNTEAFF.

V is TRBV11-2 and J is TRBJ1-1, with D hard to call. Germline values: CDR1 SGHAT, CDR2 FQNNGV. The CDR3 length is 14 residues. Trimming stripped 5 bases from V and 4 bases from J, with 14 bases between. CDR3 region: CASSPTLRGTEAFF. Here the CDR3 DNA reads TGTGCCAGCAGCCCCACCCTACGGGGCACTGAAGCTTTCTTT.

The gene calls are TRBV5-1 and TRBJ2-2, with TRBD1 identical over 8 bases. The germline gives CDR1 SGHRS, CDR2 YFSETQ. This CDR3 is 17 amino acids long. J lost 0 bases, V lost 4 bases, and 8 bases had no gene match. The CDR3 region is CASSRVTGGTNTGELFF. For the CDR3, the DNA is TGCGCCAGCAGCCGTGTCACAGGGGGTACGAACACCGGGGAGCTGTTTTTT.

The CDR3: CASSPGTADVGTQYF. The CDR3 nucleotides read TGTGCCAGCTCACCAGGGACAGCCGACGTTGGGACCCAGTACTTC. The genes are TRBV18 and TRBJ2-5; 7 nucleotides match TRBD1. In germline, CDR1 is KGHSH, CDR2 LQKENI. The CDR3 totals 15 residues. The V and J ends lost 2 bases and 7 bases, in that order; junction bases with no gene match: 10.

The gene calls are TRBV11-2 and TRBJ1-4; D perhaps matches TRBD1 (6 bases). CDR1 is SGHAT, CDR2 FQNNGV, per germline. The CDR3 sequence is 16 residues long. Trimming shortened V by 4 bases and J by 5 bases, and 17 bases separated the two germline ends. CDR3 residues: CASSSGAGHSNEKLFF. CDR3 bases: TGTGCCAGCAGCTCTGGAGCGGGACATTCAAATGAAAAACTGTTTTTT. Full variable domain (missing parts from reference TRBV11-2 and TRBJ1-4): EAGVAQSPRYKIIEKRQSVAFWCNPISGHATLYWYQQILGQGPKLLIQFQNNGVVDDSQLPKDRFSAERLKGVDSTLKIQPAKLEDSAVYLCASSSGAGHSNEKLFFGSGTQLSVL.

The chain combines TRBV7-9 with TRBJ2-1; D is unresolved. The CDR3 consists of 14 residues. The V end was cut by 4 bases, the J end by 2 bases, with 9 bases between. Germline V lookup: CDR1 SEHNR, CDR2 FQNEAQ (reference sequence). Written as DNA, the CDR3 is TGTGCCAGCAGCTCATCAACAACCTACAATGAGCAGTTCTTC. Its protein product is CASSSSTTYNEQFF.

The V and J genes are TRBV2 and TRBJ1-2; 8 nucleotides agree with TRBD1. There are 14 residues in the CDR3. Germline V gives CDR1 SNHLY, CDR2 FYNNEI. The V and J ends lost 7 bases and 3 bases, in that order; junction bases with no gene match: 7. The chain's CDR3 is CASNEGTGDYGYTF. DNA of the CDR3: TGTGCCAGCAACGAGGGGACAGGAGACTATGGCTACACCTTC.

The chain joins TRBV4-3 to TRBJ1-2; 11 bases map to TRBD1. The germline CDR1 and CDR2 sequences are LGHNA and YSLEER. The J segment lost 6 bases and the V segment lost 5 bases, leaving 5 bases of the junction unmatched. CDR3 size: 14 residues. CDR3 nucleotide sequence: TGCGCCAGCAGCACCCGGACAGGGGGCAATGGCTACACCTTC. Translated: CASSTRTGGNGYTF.